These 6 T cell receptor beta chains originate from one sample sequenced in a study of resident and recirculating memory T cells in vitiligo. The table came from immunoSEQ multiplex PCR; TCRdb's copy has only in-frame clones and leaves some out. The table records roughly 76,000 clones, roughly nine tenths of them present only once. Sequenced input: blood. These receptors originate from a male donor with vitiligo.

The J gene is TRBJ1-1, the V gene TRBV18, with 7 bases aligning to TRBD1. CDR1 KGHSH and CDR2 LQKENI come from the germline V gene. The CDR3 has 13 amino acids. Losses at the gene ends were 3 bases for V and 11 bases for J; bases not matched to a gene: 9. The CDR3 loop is CASSPQPRQGAFF. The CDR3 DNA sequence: TGTGCCAGCTCACCTCAACCCCGACAGGGTGCTTTCTTT.

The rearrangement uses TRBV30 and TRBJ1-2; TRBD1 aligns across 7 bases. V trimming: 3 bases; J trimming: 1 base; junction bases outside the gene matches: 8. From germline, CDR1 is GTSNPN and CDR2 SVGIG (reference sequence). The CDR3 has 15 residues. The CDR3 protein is CAWSDREYLNYGYTF. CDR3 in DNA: TGTGCCTGGAGCGACAGGGAGTACCTTAACTATGGCTACACCTTC. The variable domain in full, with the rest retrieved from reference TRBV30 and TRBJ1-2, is SQTIHQWPATLVQPVGSPLSLECTVEGTSNPNLYWYRQAAGRGLQLLFYSVGIGQISSEVPQNLSASRPQDRQFILSSKKLLLSDSGFYLCAWSDREYLNYGYTFGSGTRLTVV.

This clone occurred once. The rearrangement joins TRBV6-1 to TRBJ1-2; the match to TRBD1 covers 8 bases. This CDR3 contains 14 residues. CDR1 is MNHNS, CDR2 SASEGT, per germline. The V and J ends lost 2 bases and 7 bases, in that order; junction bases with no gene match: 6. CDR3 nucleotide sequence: TGTGCCAGCAGTGAAAGGGCAGGGGGCAGTGGCTACACCTTC. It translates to CASSERAGGSGYTF.

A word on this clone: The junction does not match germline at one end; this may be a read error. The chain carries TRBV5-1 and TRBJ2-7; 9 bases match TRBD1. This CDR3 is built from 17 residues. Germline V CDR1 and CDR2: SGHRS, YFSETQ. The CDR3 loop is CASSLDGGTGGSNEQYF. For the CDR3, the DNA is TGCGCCAGCAGCTTGGACGGGGGAACAGGGGGCTCCAACGAGCAGTACTTC.

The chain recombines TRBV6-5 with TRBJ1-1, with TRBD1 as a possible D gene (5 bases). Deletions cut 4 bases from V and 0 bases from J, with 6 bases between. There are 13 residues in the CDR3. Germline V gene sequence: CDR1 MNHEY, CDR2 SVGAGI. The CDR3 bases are TGTGCCAGCAGTTGGGGCGTGAACACTGAAGCTTTCTTT. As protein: CASSWGVNTEAFF.

In nucleotides, the CDR3 is TGTGCCAGCAGCTTAGGACAGGGCTACAATGAGCAGTTCTTC. This translates into CASSLGQGYNEQFF. The V and J genes are TRBV13 and TRBJ2-1; D is perhaps TRBD1 (6 bases). CDR3 length: 14 amino acids. V was shortened by 0 bases and J by 3 bases, with 6 bases between the two germline ends. Germline CDR1 and CDR2: PRHDT and FYEKMQ (reference sequence).